The next 32 T cell receptor beta chains were all read from a single sample in a study of post-analysis software for immune sequencing data (dated by TCRdb to the mid-2010s). What the authors observed across the whole study: Significantly higher frequencies in patients than in controls were found for roughly 5 TRBV segments, including TRBV5-6, TRBV5-1 and TRBV20-1.

The library relied on PCR. TCRdb records Illumina HiSeq 2500 as the sequencer. To reduce PCR and sequencing biases, unique molecular identifiers were incorporated into the TCR beta cDNA libraries. TCRdb handled the public reads itself, with Q25 trimming in fastp and clone calling in MiXCR, and kept productive beta chains. Every distinct CDR3 protein forms one entry, paired with its most common genes and DNA. The sample table lists 750,000 to 950,000 distinct CDR3 sequences, more than 45% of them with a count of one. The ten biggest clones cover around 4.7% of the sample. Antigen specificity for these receptors is unknown. The sample comprised blood. These TCRs come from a girl aged 5 to 17 with multiple sclerosis.

The genes are TRBV28 and TRBJ1-2, with 10 bases matching TRBD1. Looked up from germline, CDR1 is MDHEN and CDR2 is SYDVKM. V was clipped by 4 bases and J by 2 bases; unmatched bases: 1. This CDR3 contains 14 residues. The CDR3 loop is CASSWDRGNYGYTF. DNA of the CDR3: TGTGCCAGCAGTTGGGACAGGGGAAACTATGGCTACACCTTC.

This sequence joins TRBV24-1 and TRBJ2-7; D possibly matches TRBD1 or TRBD2 (5 bases each). Germline V gene data show CDR1 as KGHDR and CDR2 as SFDVKD. V was shortened by 12 bases and J by 2 bases, with 13 bases between the two germline ends. The CDR3 runs to 12 residues. CDR3 sequence (DNA): TGTGCCCCTCGGGTGGGGGCCTACGAGCAGTACTTC. This gives the protein CAPRVGAYEQYF.

This clonotype was picked up a small number of times. J is TRBJ1-2 and V is TRBV29-1; D is perhaps TRBD1 (5 bases). Between the trimmed V and J ends, which lost 6 bases and 2 bases, there was a span of 16 bases. Germline V gene data show CDR1 as SQVTM and CDR2 as ANQGSEA. The CDR3 has 14 residues. The chain's CDR3 is CSVEKLEGNYGYTF. The CDR3 bases are TGCAGCGTCGAGAAGTTGGAGGGGAACTATGGCTACACCTTC.

The V gene is TRBV20-1, the J gene TRBJ1-5; 7 bases fit TRBD1. V was clipped by 5 bases and J by 2 bases; unmatched bases: 3. The CDR3 sequence is 13 residues long. Per the germline V gene, CDR1 is DFQATT and CDR2 is SNEGSKA (reference sequence). This chain's CDR3 is CSAQTGGNQPQHF. The DNA for the CDR3 is TGCAGTGCTCAAACAGGGGGCAATCAGCCCCAGCATTTT.

This chain links TRBV7-6 with TRBJ2-5, with D tentatively TRBD1 or TRBD2 (6 bases each). The V gene lost 2 bases and the J gene lost 11 bases, with 24 bases spanning the gap. The CDR3 length is 16 residues. Germline assignment: CDR1 SGHVS and CDR2 FNYEAQ. The CDR3 sequence is CASSLFMGGEGRGQYF. The CDR3 DNA sequence: TGTGCCAGCAGCTTATTCATGGGGGGCGAGGGACGCGGGCAGTACTTC. The full variable domain, with the rest looked up from reference TRBV7-6 and TRBJ2-5, is GAGVSQSPRYKVTKRGQDVALRCDPISGHVSLYWYRQALGQGPEFLTYFNYEAQQDKSGLPNDRFSAERPEGSISTLTIQRTEQRDSAMYRCASSLFMGGEGRGQYFGPGTRLLVL.

The chain recombines TRBV27 with TRBJ1-2; 7 bases agree with TRBD1. The CDR3 covers 15 residues. Germline V CDR1 and CDR2: MNHEY, SMNVEV (reference sequence). Trimming at V came to 2 bases and at J to 4 bases, leaving 7 bases not matched to a gene. The CDR3 bases are TGTGCCAGCAGTTTAAGTGCAGGGGGTAGCTATGGCTACACCTTC. Translating it yields CASSLSAGGSYGYTF.

The chain uses TRBV2 and TRBJ2-5, with 7 bases that match TRBD2. Per the germline V gene, CDR1 is SNHLY and CDR2 is FYNNEI. The CDR3 is 16 residues long. V lost 2 bases and J lost 4; bases outside the gene matches: 10. As DNA, the CDR3 is TGTGCCAGCAGTGAAACGCGGGAGCTGTCCAGAGAGACCCAGTACTTC. Translating gives CASSETRELSRETQYF. Filled out from reference TRBV2 and TRBJ2-5, the complete variable domain reads EPEVTQTPSHQVTQMGQEVILRCVPISNHLYFYWYRQILGQKVEFLVSFYNNEISEKSEIFDDQFSVERPDGSNFTLKIRSTKLEDSAMYFCASSETRELSRETQYFGPGTRLLVL.

V and J are TRBV7-2 and TRBJ2-1, with TRBD1 matching over 10 bases. Germline V CDR1 and CDR2: SGHTA, FQGNSA. J gave up 7 bases and V 4 bases, and 7 bases lay outside the gene matches. This CDR3 has 15 amino acids. CDR3 nucleotide sequence: TGTGCCAGCAGCTACCGACAGGGGGCTTGGAATGAGCAGTTCTTC. Translation gives CASSYRQGAWNEQFF.

This chain uses TRBV12-3 or TRBV12-4 with TRBJ1-1; no definite D call. There are 13 residues in the CDR3. V lost 5 bases, J lost 4 bases, and 11 bases lay in between. The CDR3 coding sequence is TGTGCCAGCAGTACGGACGGTTTCACTGAAGCTTTCTTT. This gives the protein CASSTDGFTEAFF.

The chain has TRBV7-9 and TRBJ2-3, with 9 positions matching TRBD2. The CDR3 consists of 19 residues. Germline V gene data show CDR1 as SEHNR and CDR2 as FQNEAQ (reference sequence). Trimming cost V 3 bases and J 0 bases; bases outside gene matches: 13. CDR3 bases: TGTGCCAGCAGCTTCAAACCGGGACTAGCCGATCCTAGCACAGATACGCAGTATTTT. This codes for CASSFKPGLADPSTDTQYF.

This clonotype appeared a few times. This chain links TRBV7-2 with TRBJ2-6, with D perhaps TRBD1 (6 bases). CDR3 length: 16 amino acids. Germline V gene lookup returns CDR1 SGHTA and CDR2 FQGNSA. Trimming pared 5 bases from V and 4 bases from J, leaving 15 bases between. The CDR3 sequence is CASSAQGLSGANVLTF. The CDR3 nucleotides read TGTGCCAGCAGCGCCCAGGGGTTATCAGGGGCCAACGTCCTGACTTTC.

This clonotype was picked up one time. The V and J genes are TRBV20-1 and TRBJ2-1; 8 bases are a match to TRBD1. The ends lost 6 bases at V and 8 bases at J; junction bases unmatched: 9. CDR3 length: 13 amino acids. Germline V gene lookup returns CDR1 DFQATT and CDR2 SNEGSKA (reference sequence). CDR3 residues: CSAARAGGDEQFF. The CDR3 DNA reads as TGCAGTGCCGCTCGAGCAGGGGGCGATGAGCAGTTCTTC.

V and J are TRBV20-1 and TRBJ2-1; D is uncertain. V lost 5 bases to trimming and J lost 0 bases, with 17 bases between them. CDR3 size: 16 residues. Germline CDR1 is DFQATT and CDR2 is SNEGSKA (reference sequence). In DNA form, the CDR3 reads TGCAGTGCTGACCTGAGGCCGGAGAGCTCCTACAATGAGCAGTTCTTC. This codes for CSADLRPESSYNEQFF.

This chain links TRBV10-3 with TRBJ2-7, with TRBD2 matching over 8 bases. CDR3 length equals 13 residues. After removal of 8 bases from V and 2 bases from J, the junction contained 5 bases not matched to a gene. Germline-derived CDR1 and CDR2 are ENHRY and SYGVKD. The CDR3 here is CAIGSSGTYEQYF. CDR3 in DNA: TGTGCCATCGGGAGTAGCGGGACCTACGAGCAGTACTTC.

A few counts support this clonotype. The V call is TRBV12-3 or TRBV12-4, the J call TRBJ2-7, with TRBD1 matching 10 bases. This CDR3 region has 16 residues. V lost 5 bases, J lost 0 bases, and 7 bases stayed unmatched. This CDR3 is CASSPGGQGSSYEQYF. The DNA of the CDR3 is TGTGCCAGCAGTCCAGGGGGACAGGGGAGCTCCTACGAGCAGTACTTC.

This chain uses TRBV7-2 with TRBJ2-7, with 11 nucleotides matching TRBD2. The CDR3 loop spans 16 amino acids. V shed 3 bases and J 5 bases; nucleotides not matched to a gene: 9. Germline V gene lookup returns CDR1 SGHTA and CDR2 FQGNSA. The DNA of the CDR3 is TGTGCCAGCAGCTTCGTTACTAGCGGGGGCGCCCACGAGCAGTACTTC. Translated: CASSFVTSGGAHEQYF.

The chain couples TRBV2 to TRBJ2-1, with D unclear. With 7 bases removed from V and 8 bases from J, the gap between germline ends came to 18 bases. The CDR3 loop spans 14 amino acids. Germline V lookup: CDR1 SNHLY, CDR2 FYNNEI. CDR3 sequence: CASTLTSPEDEQFF. CDR3 sequence (DNA): TGTGCCAGCACGTTGACGTCACCTGAGGATGAGCAGTTCTTC.

The V gene is TRBV7-9, the J gene TRBJ2-1, with unresolved D. Judging by the DNA end, TRBJ2-7 fits better; the J call may be wrong. The CDR3 is 12 amino acids. From germline, CDR1 is SEHNR and CDR2 FQNEAQ (reference sequence). The CDR3 sequence: CASSLARNEQYF. CDR3 coding DNA: TGTGCCAGCAGTTTGGCTCGTAACGAGCAGTACTTC.

The DNA for the CDR3 is TGTGCCACCAGCGGACCCGGGGAGCTGTTTTTT. It specifies CATSGPGELFF. The chain uses TRBV15 and TRBJ2-2; no firm D call. The CDR3 is 11 residues long. Germline lookup yields CDR1 LNHNV and CDR2 YYDKDF (reference sequence). With 5 bases removed from V and 6 bases from J, the gap between germline ends came to 4 bases.

There are a few counts of this clonotype. The chain joins TRBV6-5 to TRBJ2-4, with 8 bases aligning to TRBD1. The end of the DNA fits TRBJ2-7 better, so the J call may be wrong. Germline lookup yields CDR1 MNHEY and CDR2 SVGAGI. The CDR3 runs to 16 residues. The CDR3 DNA reads as TGTGCCAGCAGTTACTCGAGTCCTGGACAGGGCTACGAGCAGTACTTC. Its translation is CASSYSSPGQGYEQYF.

The chain joins TRBV4-1 to TRBJ1-4; D not certain. V was trimmed by 0 bases and J by 5 bases, leaving 10 bases between them. Germline CDR1 reads MGHRA; CDR2 reads YSYEKL. There are 15 residues in the CDR3. For the CDR3, the DNA is TGCGCCAGCAGCCAAGATCCCGGTAGGAATGAAAAACTGTTTTTT. Its protein product is CASSQDPGRNEKLFF.

The chain has TRBV7-2 and TRBJ2-3; D perhaps matches TRBD2 (5 bases). The CDR3 runs to 15 residues. Looked up from germline, CDR1 is SGHTA and CDR2 is FQGNSA. Trimming shortened V by 2 bases and J by 3 bases, and 12 bases separated the two germline ends. CDR3 nucleotides: TGTGCCAGCAGCTTATCTAGCAAACAGACAGATACGCAGTATTTT. Amino acids: CASSLSSKQTDTQYF.

This clonotype showed up many times. This chain connects TRBV5-1 to TRBJ1-6; possibly TRBD1 for D (6 bases). Looked up from germline, CDR1 is SGHRS and CDR2 is YFSETQ. This CDR3 comprises 16 residues. V shed 3 bases and J shed 7 bases, with 17 bases lying between them. The CDR3 loop reads CASSSEQGPGNSPLHF. Written as DNA, the CDR3 is TGCGCCAGCAGCTCTGAACAGGGTCCGGGGAATTCACCCCTCCACTTT.

The J gene is TRBJ2-7, the V gene TRBV18, with 8 bases matching TRBD2. The CDR3 is made up of 14 amino acids. V trimming: 3 bases; J trimming: 3 bases; junction bases outside the gene matches: 4. The V gene's germline CDR1 is KGHSH and CDR2 LQKENI. DNA of the CDR3: TGTGCCAGCTCACCCTCCGGGGGGGACTACGAGCAGTACTTC. It encodes CASSPSGGDYEQYF.

The chain recombines TRBV2 with TRBJ2-7, with no clear D. The CDR3 length is 16 residues. The germline V gene has CDR1 SNHLY and CDR2 FYNNEI. V was pared by 3 bases and J by 1 base, with 16 bases between. The CDR3 region is CASSDVWIDDSYEQYF. CDR3 in DNA: TGTGCCAGCAGTGACGTCTGGATAGATGATTCCTACGAGCAGTACTTC.

The chain is built from TRBV6-5 and TRBJ1-1; a possible D gene is TRBD1 (6 bases). Germline values: CDR1 MNHEY, CDR2 SVGAGI. This CDR3 region has 14 residues. V lost 2 bases to trimming and J lost 4 bases, with 11 bases between them. As DNA, the CDR3 is TGTGCCAGCAGTTACCACAAGGGGGGCACTGAAGCTTTCTTT. This gives the protein CASSYHKGGTEAFF.

At least ten counts were recorded for this clonotype. V and J are TRBV29-1 and TRBJ2-5, with a possible D match to TRBD1 (6 bases). The CDR3 is 12 amino acids. Germline assignment: CDR1 SQVTM and CDR2 ANQGSEA. With 7 bases removed from V and 2 bases from J, the gap between germline ends came to 11 bases. The CDR3 DNA reads as TGCAGCGCCTTGGACAGTCAAGAGACCCAGTACTTC. Protein product: CSALDSQETQYF.

This clonotype has only a few counts. The chain uses TRBV27 and TRBJ1-1; unclear D gene. The germline V gene encodes CDR1 MNHEY and CDR2 SMNVEV (reference sequence). Between the trimmed V and J ends, which lost 8 bases and 0 bases, there was a span of 10 bases. CDR3 length equals 13 residues. CDR3 amino acids: CASALAMNTEAFF. DNA for the CDR3: TGTGCCAGCGCCTTGGCCATGAACACTGAAGCTTTCTTT.

The CDR3 is CASSVGLGNEQFF. DNA for the CDR3: TGTGCCAGCAGCGTAGGACTAGGCAATGAGCAGTTCTTC. The chain has TRBV9 and TRBJ2-1; weak D call: TRBD2 (6 bases). This CDR3 spans 13 amino acids. The V end was cut by 0 bases, the J end by 6 bases, with 7 bases between. Germline V gene lookup returns CDR1 SGDLS and CDR2 YYNGEE.

V gene TRBV4-3 combines with J gene TRBJ1-2; 10 positions agree with TRBD1. CDR3 size: 17 residues. Germline lookup yields CDR1 LGHNA and CDR2 YSLEER. V shed 3 bases, J shed 0 bases, and the junction held 7 bases outside the gene matches. CDR3 region: CASSQGQGSNANYGYTF. The DNA for the CDR3 is TGCGCCAGCAGCCAGGGACAGGGGAGTAATGCTAACTATGGCTACACCTTC.

V usage is TRBV29-1 and J usage is TRBJ2-3; no clear D gene. V lost 7 bases to trimming and J lost 4 bases, with 12 bases between them. The CDR3 runs 12 residues. Germline CDR1 SQVTM, CDR2 ANQGSEA. CDR3 loop: CSGNYGADTQYF. Written as DNA, the CDR3 is TGCAGCGGGAATTATGGGGCAGATACGCAGTATTTT.

J is TRBJ1-1 and V is TRBV15; D unclear. V was shortened by 5 bases and J by 3 bases, with 16 bases between the two germline ends. The CDR3 length is 15 residues. CDR1 and CDR2 from the germline V gene are LNHNV and YYDKDF (reference sequence). The CDR3 DNA is TGTGCCACCAGCTTAAGCCCGGACGTAGACACTGAAGCTTTCTTT. Translated, it gives CATSLSPDVDTEAFF.